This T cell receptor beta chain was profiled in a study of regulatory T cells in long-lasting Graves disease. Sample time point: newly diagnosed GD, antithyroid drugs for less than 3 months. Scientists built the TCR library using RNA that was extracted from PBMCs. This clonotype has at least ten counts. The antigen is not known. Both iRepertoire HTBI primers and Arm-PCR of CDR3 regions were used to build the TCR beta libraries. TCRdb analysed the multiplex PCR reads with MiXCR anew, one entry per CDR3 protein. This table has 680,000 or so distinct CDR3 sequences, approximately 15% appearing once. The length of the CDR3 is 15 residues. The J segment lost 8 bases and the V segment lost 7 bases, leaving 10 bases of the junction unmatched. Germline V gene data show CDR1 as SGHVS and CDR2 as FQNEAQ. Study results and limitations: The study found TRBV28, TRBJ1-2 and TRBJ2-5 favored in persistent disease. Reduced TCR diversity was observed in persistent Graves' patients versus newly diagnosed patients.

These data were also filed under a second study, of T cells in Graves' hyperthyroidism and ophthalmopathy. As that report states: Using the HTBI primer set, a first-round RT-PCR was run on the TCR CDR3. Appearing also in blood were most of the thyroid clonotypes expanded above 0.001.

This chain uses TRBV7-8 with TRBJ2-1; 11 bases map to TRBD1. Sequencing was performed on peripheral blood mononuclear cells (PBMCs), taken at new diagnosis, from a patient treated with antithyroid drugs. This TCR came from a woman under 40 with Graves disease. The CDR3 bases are TGTGCCAGCACCAATAGGGGGACAGGGGGGTATGAGCAGTTCTTC. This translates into CASTNRGTGGYEQFF.